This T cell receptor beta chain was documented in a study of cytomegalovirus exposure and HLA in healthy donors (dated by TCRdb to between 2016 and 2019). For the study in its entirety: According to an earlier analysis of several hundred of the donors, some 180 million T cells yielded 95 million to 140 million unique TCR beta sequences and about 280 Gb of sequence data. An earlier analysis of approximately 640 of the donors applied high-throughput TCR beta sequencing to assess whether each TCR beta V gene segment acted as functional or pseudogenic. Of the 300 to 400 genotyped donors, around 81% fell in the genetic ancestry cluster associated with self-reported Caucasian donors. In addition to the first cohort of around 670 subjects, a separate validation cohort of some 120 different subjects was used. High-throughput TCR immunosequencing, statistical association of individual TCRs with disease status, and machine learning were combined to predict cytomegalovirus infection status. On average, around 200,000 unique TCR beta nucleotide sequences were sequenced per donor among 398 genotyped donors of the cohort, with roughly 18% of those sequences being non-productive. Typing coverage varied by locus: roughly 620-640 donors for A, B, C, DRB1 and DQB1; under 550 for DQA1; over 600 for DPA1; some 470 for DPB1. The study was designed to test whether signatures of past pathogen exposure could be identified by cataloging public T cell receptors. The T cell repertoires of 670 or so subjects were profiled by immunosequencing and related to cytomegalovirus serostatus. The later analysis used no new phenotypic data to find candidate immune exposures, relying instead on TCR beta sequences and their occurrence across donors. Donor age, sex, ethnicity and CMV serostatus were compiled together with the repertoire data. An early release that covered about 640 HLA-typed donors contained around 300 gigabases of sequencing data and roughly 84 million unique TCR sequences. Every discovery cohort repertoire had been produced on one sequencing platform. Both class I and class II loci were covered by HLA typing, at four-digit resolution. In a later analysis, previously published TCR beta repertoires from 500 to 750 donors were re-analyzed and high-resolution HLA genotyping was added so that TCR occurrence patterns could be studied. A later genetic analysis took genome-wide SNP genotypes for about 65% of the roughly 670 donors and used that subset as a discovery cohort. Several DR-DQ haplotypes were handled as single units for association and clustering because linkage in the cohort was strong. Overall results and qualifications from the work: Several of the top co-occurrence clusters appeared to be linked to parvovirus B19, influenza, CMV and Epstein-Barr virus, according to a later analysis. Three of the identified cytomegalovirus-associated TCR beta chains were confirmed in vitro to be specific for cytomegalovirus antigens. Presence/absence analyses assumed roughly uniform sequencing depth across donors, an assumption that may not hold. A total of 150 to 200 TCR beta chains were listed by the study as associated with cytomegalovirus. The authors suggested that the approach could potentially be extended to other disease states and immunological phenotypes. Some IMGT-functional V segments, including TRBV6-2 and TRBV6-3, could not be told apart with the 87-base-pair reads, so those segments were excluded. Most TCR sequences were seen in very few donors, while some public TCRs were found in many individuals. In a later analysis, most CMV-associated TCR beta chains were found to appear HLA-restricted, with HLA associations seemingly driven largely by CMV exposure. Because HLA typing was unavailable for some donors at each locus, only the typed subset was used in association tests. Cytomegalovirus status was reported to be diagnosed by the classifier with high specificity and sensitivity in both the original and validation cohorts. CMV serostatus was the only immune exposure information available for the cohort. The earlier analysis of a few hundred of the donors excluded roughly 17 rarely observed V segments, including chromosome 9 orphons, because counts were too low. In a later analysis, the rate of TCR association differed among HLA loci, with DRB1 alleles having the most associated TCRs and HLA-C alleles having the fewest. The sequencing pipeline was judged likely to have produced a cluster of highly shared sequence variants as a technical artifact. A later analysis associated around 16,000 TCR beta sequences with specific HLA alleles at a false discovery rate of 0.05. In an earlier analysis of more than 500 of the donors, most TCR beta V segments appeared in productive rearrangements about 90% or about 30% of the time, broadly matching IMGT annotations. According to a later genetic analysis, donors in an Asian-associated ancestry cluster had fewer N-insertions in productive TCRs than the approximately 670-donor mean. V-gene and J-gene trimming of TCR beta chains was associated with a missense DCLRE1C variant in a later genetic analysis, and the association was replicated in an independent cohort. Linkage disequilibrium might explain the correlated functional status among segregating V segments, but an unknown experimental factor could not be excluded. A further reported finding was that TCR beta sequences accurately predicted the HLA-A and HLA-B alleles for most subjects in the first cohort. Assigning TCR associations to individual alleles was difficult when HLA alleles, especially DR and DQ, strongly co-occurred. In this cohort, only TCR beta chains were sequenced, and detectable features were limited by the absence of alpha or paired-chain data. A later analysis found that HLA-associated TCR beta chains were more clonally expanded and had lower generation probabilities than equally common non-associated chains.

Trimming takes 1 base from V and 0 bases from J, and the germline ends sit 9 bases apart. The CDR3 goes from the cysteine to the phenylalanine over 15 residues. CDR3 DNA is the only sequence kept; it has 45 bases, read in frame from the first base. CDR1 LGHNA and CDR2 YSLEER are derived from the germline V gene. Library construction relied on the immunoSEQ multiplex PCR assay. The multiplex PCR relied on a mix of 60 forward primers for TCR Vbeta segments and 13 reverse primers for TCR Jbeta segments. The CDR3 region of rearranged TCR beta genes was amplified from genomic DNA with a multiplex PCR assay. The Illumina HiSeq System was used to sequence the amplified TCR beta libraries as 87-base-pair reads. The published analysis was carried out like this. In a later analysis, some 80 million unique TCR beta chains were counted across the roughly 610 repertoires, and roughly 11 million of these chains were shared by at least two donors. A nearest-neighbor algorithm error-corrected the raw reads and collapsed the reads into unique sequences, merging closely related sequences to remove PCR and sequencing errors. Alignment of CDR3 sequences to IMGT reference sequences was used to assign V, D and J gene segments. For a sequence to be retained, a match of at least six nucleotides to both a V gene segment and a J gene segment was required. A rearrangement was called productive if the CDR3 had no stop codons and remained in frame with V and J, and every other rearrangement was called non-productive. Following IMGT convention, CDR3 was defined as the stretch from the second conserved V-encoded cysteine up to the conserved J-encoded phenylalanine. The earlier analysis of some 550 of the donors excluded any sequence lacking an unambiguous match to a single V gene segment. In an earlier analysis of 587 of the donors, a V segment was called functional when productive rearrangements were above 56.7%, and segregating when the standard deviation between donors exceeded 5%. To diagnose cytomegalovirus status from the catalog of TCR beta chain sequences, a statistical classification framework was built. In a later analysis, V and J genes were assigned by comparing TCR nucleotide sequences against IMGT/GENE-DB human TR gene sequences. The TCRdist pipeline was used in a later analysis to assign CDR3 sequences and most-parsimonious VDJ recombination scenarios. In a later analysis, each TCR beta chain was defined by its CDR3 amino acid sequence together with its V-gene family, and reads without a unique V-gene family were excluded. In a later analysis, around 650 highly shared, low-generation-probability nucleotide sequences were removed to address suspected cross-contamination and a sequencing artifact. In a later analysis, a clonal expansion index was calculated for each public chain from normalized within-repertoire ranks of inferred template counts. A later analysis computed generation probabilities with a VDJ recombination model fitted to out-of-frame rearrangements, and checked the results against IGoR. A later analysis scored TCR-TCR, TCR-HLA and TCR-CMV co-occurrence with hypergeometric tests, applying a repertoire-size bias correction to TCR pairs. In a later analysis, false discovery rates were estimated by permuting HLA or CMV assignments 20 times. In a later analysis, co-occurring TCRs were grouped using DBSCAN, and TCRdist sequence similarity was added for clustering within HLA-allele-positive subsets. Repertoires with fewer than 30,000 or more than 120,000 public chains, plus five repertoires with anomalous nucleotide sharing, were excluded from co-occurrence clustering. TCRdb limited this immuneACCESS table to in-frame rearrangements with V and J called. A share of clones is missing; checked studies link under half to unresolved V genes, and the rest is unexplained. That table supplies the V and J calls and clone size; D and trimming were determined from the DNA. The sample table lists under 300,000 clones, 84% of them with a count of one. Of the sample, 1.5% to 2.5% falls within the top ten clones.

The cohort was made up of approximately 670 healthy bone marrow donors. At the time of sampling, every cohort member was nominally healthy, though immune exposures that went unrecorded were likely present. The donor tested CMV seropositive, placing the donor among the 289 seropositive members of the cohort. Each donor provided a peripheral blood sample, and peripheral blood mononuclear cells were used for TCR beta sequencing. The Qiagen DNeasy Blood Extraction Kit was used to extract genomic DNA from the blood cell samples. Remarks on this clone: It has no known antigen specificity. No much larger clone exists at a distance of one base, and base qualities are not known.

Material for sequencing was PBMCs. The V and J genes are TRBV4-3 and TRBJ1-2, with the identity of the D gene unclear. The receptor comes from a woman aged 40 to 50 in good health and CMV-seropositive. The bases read TGCGCCAGCAGCCAAGGTGGCAGAACTAACTATGGCTACACCTTC. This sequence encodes CASSQGGRTNYGYTF.